The rows below give T cell receptor beta chains drawn from one sample of a study of cytomegalovirus exposure and HLA in healthy donors. Profiled with immunoSEQ multiplex PCR; TCRdb holds only in-frame clones, not every one. Counted here are 150,000 to 200,000 clones, approximately 80% occurring once; the ten biggest clones make up over 8%. What was sequenced was PBMCs. These receptors all come from a man aged 18 to 35 in good health and CMV-seropositive. Each CDR3 is given with its conserved first and last residue.

cdr3_length v_call cdr3_aa
13 TRBV7-2 CASSLTGGYEQYF
15 TRBV7-8 CASSFLGAYNQPQHF
17 TRBV4-3 CASSQKKKSPDTDTQYF
16 TRBV19 CASSVQGYGSNQPQHF
15 TRBV5-1 CASSQRTGGYEKLFF
16 TRBV6-5 CASSSGTSGSYNEQFF
13 TRBV11-2 CASSLVRGFEAFF
14 TRBV5-1 CASSFGTVQETQYF
16 TRBV9 CASSVVDVEGLDEQYF
17 TRBV5-8 CASSPEPGLAGEETQYF
14 TRBV4-3 CASSARGQGDEQYF
13 TRBV29-1 CSVLGSLITEAFF
15 TRBV7-9 CASSLVKQGKEKLFF
12 TRBV30 CAWSTGEEKLFF
14 TRBV5-6 CASSWARGANEQFF
14 TRBV4-1 CASSQTGGHYEQYF
14 TRBV7-9 CASSLASVHNEQFF
15 TRBV11-2 CASSSYPQDSYEQYF
11 TRBV6-5 CATSTGPEAFF
14 TRBV10-3 CATRTRELNEKLFF
15 TRBV11-2 CASSLAATERYEQYF
14 TRBV7-9 CASSSGGSGGSADF
15 TRBV7-9 CASSLLTSGYNEQFF
15 TRBV6-1 CASSVWGGSNQPQHF
14 TRBV2 CASSVDTRNEKLFF
16 TRBV9 CASSVRDRAFTGELFF
11 TRBV7-2 CASSIAYEQYF
16 TRBV6-5 CASSYKGSLPANTQYF
14 TRBV5-4 CASSSNTGGHEQYF
16 TRBV6-1 CASSEAGDRVNQPQHF
16 TRBV7-2 CASSSWTSGLNAGEYF
16 TRBV6-5 CASSSRTGGGYTEAFF
16 TRBV4-2 CASSLEGVLVPGELFF
14 TRBV19 CASSSDRGNYGYTF
17 TRBV10-3 CAISEGQQPASYNEQFF
13 TRBV2 CASSLQGDYGYTF
15 TRBV7-9 CASSSGLSGDNEQFF
13 TRBV5-6 CASSTQDTYEQYF
12 TRBV25-1 CALHLPGIGYTF
14 TRBV29-1 CSVEGGRSYNEQFF
15 TRBV5-6 CASSLFTGGEEKLFF
15 TRBV7-2 CASSNLVYSSYEQYF
18 TRBV9 CASSLRASQGPGGNTIYF
14 TRBV28 CASSMDYSNQPQHF
16 TRBV5-5 CASSVSPGGSLYEQYF
13 TRBV5-6 CASSYASMTEAFF
14 TRBV18 CASSQTRSSYEQYF
15 TRBV7-9 CASSVPSGNGDTQYF
15 TRBV10-2 CASSVGQLNTGELFF
13 TRBV6-1 CASSQTTTDEQYF
16 TRBV5-1 CASSLVWTGRNTEAFF